This T cell receptor (beta chain) was retrieved from a study of a mutant IDH1 vaccine in newly diagnosed glioma. The overall study: Each patient was administered eight vaccinations, scheduled in weeks 1, 3, 5, 7, 11, 15, 19 and 23. Patients got their first vaccination 4-6 weeks after radiotherapy alone, or with temozolomide cycles. Pretreatment consisted of radiotherapy, temozolomide, or both, with most receiving both.

Time point here: week 5, during vaccination. All doses held 300 ug of mutant IDH1 20-mer peptide, with topical imiquimod. Remarks on this clone: Its antigen is currently unknown.

The protocol was immunoSEQ multiplex PCR, while the TCRdb copy is restricted to in-frame clones and leaves out a portion. The top ten hold 0.5% to 0.7% of the sample, which has 70,000 to 100,000 clones, 91% seen once. CDR1 and CDR2 (germline): SGHRS, YFSETQ. This CDR3 region has 14 residues. V shed 0 bases and J 10 bases; nucleotides not matched to a gene: 2. V gene TRBV5-1 combines with J gene TRBJ2-1, with 12 bases aligning to TRBD1. Sequenced here: PBMCs, sampled from a glioma patient whose treatment included an IDH1 peptide vaccine. The TCR comes from a woman in her 50s with glioma. This CDR3 reads CASSLGDRGREQFF. CDR3 coding DNA: TGCGCCAGCAGCTTGGGGGACAGGGGGCGAGAGCAGTTCTTC.